The rows below give T cell receptor beta chains drawn from one sample of a study of blood T cells in healthy people across ages. One entry per CDR3 protein, called by TCRdb with MiXCR from the 5' RACE reads. The sample yields around 800,000 distinct CDR3 sequences, 53% seen once. Sequencing was performed on blood. All receptors derive from an elderly man in good health. The CDR3 runs from the conserved cysteine through the conserved F or W. A D gene is named only where the DNA matches it firmly. Where a row states a size, it is once, few, many or the class of an expanded clone; other rows omit it.

clone size: NA
D gene: TRBD2
V gene: TRBV11-2
J gene: TRBJ2-5
CDR3 DNA: TGTGCCAGCAGCTTGTTTGGGGAGTACCGCAGCGGGGCCCAGTACTTC
CDR3 protein: CASSLFGEYRSGAQYF

clone size: NA
D gene: TRBD2
V gene: TRBV5-6
J gene: TRBJ2-7
CDR3 DNA: TGTGCCAGCAGCTCCCCGGGACTAGCGGCAGACAATGAGCAGTACTTC
CDR3 protein: CASSSPGLAADNEQYF

clone size: NA
D gene: TRBD2
V gene: TRBV5-6
J gene: TRBJ2-2
CDR3 DNA: TGTGCCAGCAGCTTGAGAGCGGGGGGTTACACCGGGGAGCTGTTTTTT
CDR3 protein: CASSLRAGGYTGELFF

clone size: few
D gene: NA
V gene: TRBV13
J gene: TRBJ2-5
CDR3 DNA: TGTGCCAGCAGCTTAGTGGGGATCCAAGAGACCCAGTACTTC
CDR3 protein: CASSLVGIQETQYF

clone size: NA
D gene: TRBD2
V gene: TRBV15
J gene: TRBJ2-3
CDR3 DNA: TGTGCCACCAGCAGCCAGCGGGAGGGGGAGCAGTATTTT
CDR3 protein: CATSSQREGEQYF

clone size: once
D gene: TRBD1
V gene: TRBV18
J gene: TRBJ1-1
CDR3 DNA: TGTGCCAGCTCACCACTCCAGGGGGCTCTGAGGACTGAAGCTTTCTTT
CDR3 protein: CASSPLQGALRTEAFF

clone size: NA
D gene: TRBD1
V gene: TRBV29-1
J gene: TRBJ2-7
CDR3 DNA: TGCAGCGCCTCTGTGACAGGGGGCATGTACTACGAGCAGTACTTC
CDR3 protein: CSASVTGGMYYEQYF

clone size: once
D gene: NA
V gene: TRBV5-4
J gene: TRBJ1-1
CDR3 DNA: TGTGCCAGCAGCTTGGTCAAAGGGGGGTCGCCTGAAGCTTTCTTT
CDR3 protein: CASSLVKGGSPEAFF

clone size: few
D gene: NA
V gene: TRBV15
J gene: TRBJ1-1
CDR3 DNA: TGTGCCACCAGCAGAGTCATGAACACTGAAGCTTTCTTT
CDR3 protein: CATSRVMNTEAFF

clone size: NA
D gene: NA
V gene: TRBV6-6
J gene: TRBJ2-1
CDR3 DNA: TGTGCCAGCATTCACAGTGGGCCAGGCGAGCAGTTCTTC
CDR3 protein: CASIHSGPGEQFF

clone size: few
D gene: NA
V gene: TRBV9
J gene: TRBJ2-1
CDR3 DNA: TGTGCCAGCAGCGTAGCATTAGCGTCGACGAATGAGCAGTTCTTC
CDR3 protein: CASSVALASTNEQFF

clone size: NA
D gene: TRBD1
V gene: TRBV5-1
J gene: TRBJ1-2
CDR3 DNA: TGCGCCAGCAGCGCGGGACAGTATAGTGGCTACACCTTC
CDR3 protein: CASSAGQYSGYTF

clone size: NA
D gene: TRBD1
V gene: TRBV13
J gene: TRBJ1-4
CDR3 DNA: TGTGCCAGCAGCCCCCCTACAGGGGGAACTAATGAAAAACTGTTTTTT
CDR3 protein: CASSPPTGGTNEKLFF

clone size: NA
D gene: TRBD2
V gene: TRBV2
J gene: TRBJ2-1
CDR3 DNA: TGTGCCAGCAGTGAAAGCGGGACTAGACTGTTCTTC
CDR3 protein: CASSESGTRLFF

clone size: NA
D gene: NA
V gene: TRBV10-3
J gene: TRBJ2-1
CDR3 DNA: TGTGCCATCGAGGCGTCCTTGGGCTCATACAATGAGCAGTTCTTC
CDR3 protein: CAIEASLGSYNEQFF

clone size: NA
D gene: NA
V gene: TRBV3-1
J gene: TRBJ2-7
CDR3 DNA: TGTGCCAGCAGCCAGAGTAGGAGCGAGCAGTACTTC
CDR3 protein: CASSQSRSEQYF

clone size: NA
D gene: NA
V gene: TRBV6-6
J gene: TRBJ2-4
CDR3 DNA: TGTGCCAGCAGTTACACCGACAGGTCCCTAGCCAAAAACATTCAGTACTTC
CDR3 protein: CASSYTDRSLAKNIQYF

clone size: NA
D gene: NA
V gene: TRBV5-4
J gene: TRBJ2-1
CDR3 DNA: TGTGCCGGCAGCTTGGGTTTTGAGGGGGTGAATGAGCAGTTCTTC
CDR3 protein: CAGSLGFEGVNEQFF